Detailed here is one T cell receptor beta chain. The data were obtained in a study of blood T cell repertoires in COVID-19. The assay was immunoSEQ multiplex PCR, and TCRdb's table has in-frame clones only and misses some. The table includes 75,000 to 95,000 clones, about 80% detected once. This TCR came from a man in his fifties or sixties with acute or convalescent COVID-19. Specimen: peripheral blood.

Here the CDR3 reads CASSLDRRSYEQYF. The DNA for the CDR3 is TGTGCCAGCAGTTTGGACAGACGCTCCTACGAGCAGTACTTC. The V and J genes are TRBV6-5 and TRBJ2-7; D possibly corresponds to TRBD1 (6 bases). The germline V gene has CDR1 MNHEY and CDR2 SVGAGI. With 4 bases removed from V and 0 bases from J, the gap between germline ends came to 10 bases. This CDR3 has 14 residues.